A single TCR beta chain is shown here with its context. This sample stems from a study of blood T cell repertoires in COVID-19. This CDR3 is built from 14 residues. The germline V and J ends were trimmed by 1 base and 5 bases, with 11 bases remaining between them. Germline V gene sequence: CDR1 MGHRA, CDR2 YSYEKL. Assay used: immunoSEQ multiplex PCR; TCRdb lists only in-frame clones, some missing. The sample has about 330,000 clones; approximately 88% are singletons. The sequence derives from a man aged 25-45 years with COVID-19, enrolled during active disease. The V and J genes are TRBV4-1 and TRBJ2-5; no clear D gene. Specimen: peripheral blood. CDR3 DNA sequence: TGCGCCAGCAGCCAAGGCAGGCCCTTGGAGACCCAGTACTTC. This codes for CASSQGRPLETQYF.